This note documents a single T cell receptor beta chain sequence. PCR used 60 Vbeta primers and 13 Jbeta primers. Generated by immunoSEQ multiplex PCR, the TCRdb table keeps only in-frame clones and is missing some. The data contain roughly 110,000 clones, about 79% of them singletons. Deletions cut 5 bases from V and 6 bases from J, with 6 bases between. CDR1 and CDR2 from the germline V gene are MNHEY and SMNVEV (reference sequence). This CDR3 region has 11 residues. These data originate in a study of cytomegalovirus exposure and HLA in healthy donors. The chain employs TRBV27 and TRBJ2-3; D ambiguous. The clonotype was recovered from a young woman in good health and CMV-seronegative. Sequences were obtained from PBMCs. CDR3 sequence reads: CASSERDTQYF. CDR3 DNA sequence: TGTGCCAGCAGTGAGAGGGATACGCAGTATTTT.